This T cell receptor (beta chain) was identified in a study of human T cells and chemical hapten exposure. Looking at the study overall: Upper back patch tests used 0.01% DPC, scored after 6 days. The patient population, which was mostly female, had alopecia areata, totalis or universalis.

The table lists this clonotype with many counts. Its antigen is currently unknown. TCRdb reprocessed the RACE reads via MiXCR and lists one record per CDR3 protein. Counted here are 350,000 to 400,000 distinct CDR3 sequences, about 6% occurring once; the ten biggest clones make up around 6.1%. Noted time point: patch test 2, 6 weeks after DPC sensitization. The treatment was: therapeutic diphenylcyclopropenone sensitization with weekly scalp DPC. Study-wide results and limits: Significantly more large CDR3 similarity clusters were formed by expanded TCRs than by controls.

V dropped 5 bases and J dropped 11 bases, with 15 bases sitting between them. Germline CDR1 and CDR2: DFQATT and SNEGSKA (reference sequence). CDR3 length: 11 residues. The chain recombines TRBV20-1 with TRBJ1-1; D is unclear. The TCR sequence derives from a woman between 18 and 29 years old with alopecia areata. Some clones in this sample may be carry-over from other donors' samples. The specimen was whole blood, collected in connection with sensitization to the hapten diphenylcyclopropenone (DPC). The CDR3 loop reads CSAPILAGAFF. Written as DNA, the CDR3 is TGCAGTGCTCCCATCCTCGCGGGGGCTTTCTTT.